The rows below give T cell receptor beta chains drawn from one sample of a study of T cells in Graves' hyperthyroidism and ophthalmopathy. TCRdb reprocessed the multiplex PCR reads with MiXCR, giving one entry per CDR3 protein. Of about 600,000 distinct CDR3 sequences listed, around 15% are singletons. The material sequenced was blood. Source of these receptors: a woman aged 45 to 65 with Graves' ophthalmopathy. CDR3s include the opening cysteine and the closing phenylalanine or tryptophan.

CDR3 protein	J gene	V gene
CASSLDPGQLYNEQFF	TRBJ2-1	TRBV11-2
CASSHHNRDEAFF	TRBJ1-1	TRBV12-3/TRBV12-4
CSARQKPDDEQFF	TRBJ2-1	TRBV20-1
CASEGQGNYGYTF	TRBJ1-2	TRBV28
CATSERLAGDSTDTQYF	TRBJ2-3	TRBV24-1
CAWSSGLGGYF	TRBJ2-5	TRBV30
CSGQGNYGYTF	TRBJ1-2	TRBV29-1
CASSEGLAGDYEQYF	TRBJ2-7	TRBV7-9
CASSFFLASGNEQFF	TRBJ2-1	TRBV11-1
CASSPRTGEAFF	TRBJ1-1	TRBV18
CASSLEAYRGRADTQYF	TRBJ2-3	TRBV11-3
CASSGYPGDGLLLGDSGNTIYF	TRBJ1-3	TRBV7-3
CASRTSGIQETQYF	TRBJ2-5	TRBV6-1
CASSDLGGAYGYTF	TRBJ1-2	TRBV27
CASSLGSSGSSDKNIQYF	TRBJ2-4	TRBV7-9
CASSRGIAGVSDTQYF	TRBJ2-3	TRBV3-1
CASSLRGLLAGGPEDEQFF	TRBJ2-1	TRBV7-9
CASSEKWDRTQYF	TRBJ2-3	TRBV28
CASEKLGTDTQYF	TRBJ2-3	TRBV6-1
CASKKGDTQYF	TRBJ2-3	TRBV27
CASSAGPYTDTQYF	TRBJ2-3	TRBV5-8
CASSLGRTSGQYEQYF	TRBJ2-7	TRBV7-9
CSARDGQGGRPYEQYF	TRBJ2-7	TRBV20-1
CASSSYSGTPYNEQFF	TRBJ2-1	TRBV27
CASSYSKQGEQYF	TRBJ2-7	TRBV6-5
CASSPTRGVGSTDTQYF	TRBJ2-3	TRBV11-1
CSARASGTNHEQFF	TRBJ2-1	TRBV20-1
CSAYGGPAGAYNEQFF	TRBJ2-1	TRBV20-1
CASSLEGDRDDEQFF	TRBJ2-1	TRBV5-6
CASSIDPPPPRQPQHF	TRBJ1-5	TRBV19
CASSWWGRRTSGSYEQYF	TRBJ2-7	TRBV5-1
CASRVGQGGNQPQHF	TRBJ1-5	TRBV6-2/TRBV6-3
CSAEMNTEAFF	TRBJ1-1	TRBV20-1
CASSLNINYEQYF	TRBJ2-7	TRBV5-1
CSVGGSGQGSYEQYF	TRBJ2-7	TRBV29-1
CASSRRGGAASTEAFF	TRBJ1-1	TRBV19
CSVRGGGTGELFF	TRBJ2-2	TRBV29-1
CASSPPGGRLYEQYF	TRBJ2-7	TRBV28
CASSLEGTNNEKLFF	TRBJ1-4	TRBV5-1
CASSSRARTGLNMNTEAFF	TRBJ1-1	TRBV7-2
CASSPRGRYNEQFF	TRBJ2-1	TRBV7-2
CASRPGQSEKLFF	TRBJ1-4	TRBV19
CASSLRGHGNSNQPQHF	TRBJ1-5	TRBV7-2
CASSVGTGLYEQYF	TRBJ2-7	TRBV19
CASSLSGFGQFF	TRBJ2-1	TRBV7-9
CASSLSPSGRTGELFF	TRBJ2-2	TRBV27